The 8 T cell receptor beta chains below come from one sample, sequenced in a study of regulatory T cells in long-lasting Graves disease. Arm-PCR of CDR3 regions and iRepertoire HTBI primers were used to build TCR beta libraries. TCRdb called the multiplex PCR reads again in MiXCR, with one record for every CDR3 protein. The table has some 560,000 distinct CDR3 sequences, about 16% seen once. Time point specified: newly diagnosed GD, antithyroid drugs for less than 3 months. PBMC-derived RNA was used for the TCR library. This sample also appeared in a second study, on T cells in Graves' hyperthyroidism and ophthalmopathy.

The sequences come from peripheral blood mononuclear cells (PBMCs), collected at new diagnosis, from a patient treated with antithyroid drugs. The receptor set was obtained from a woman aged 40-65 years with Graves disease.

This clonotype was counted many times. The chain couples TRBV2 to TRBJ2-3; TRBD2 agrees at 9 bases. CDR1 SNHLY and CDR2 FYNNEI come from the germline V gene. The CDR3 runs 14 residues. V lost 11 bases to trimming and J lost 0 bases; unmatched junction nucleotides: 6. CDR3 in DNA: TGTGCCGCGAGCGGGGGGCAGAGCACAGATACGCAGTATTTT. Its protein product is CAASGGQSTDTQYF.

The J gene is TRBJ2-3, the V gene TRBV7-9; D gene uncertain. The CDR3 loop spans 12 amino acids. The germline V gene encodes CDR1 SEHNR and CDR2 FQNEAQ (reference sequence). The V gene lost 1 base and the J gene lost 5 bases, with 4 bases spanning the gap. DNA of the CDR3: TGTGCCAGCAGCTTAGAGCAAGATACGCAGTATTTT. This sequence encodes CASSLEQDTQYF.

In its sample, this clonotype was seen many times. The genes are TRBV20-1 and TRBJ1-3; D unresolved. The CDR3 runs 13 residues. Germline V gene sequence: CDR1 DFQATT, CDR2 SNEGSKA (reference sequence). Trimming took 0 bases from V and 0 from J, leaving 3 bases between them. CDR3 amino acids: CSARDDSGNTIYF. The CDR3 DNA sequence: TGCAGTGCTAGAGATGACTCTGGAAACACCATATATTTT.

This clonotype has a count of ten or more. The chain links TRBV6-1 to TRBJ2-3; D is unclear. The V gene's germline CDR1 is MNHNS and CDR2 SASEGT. The ends were cut back, 8 bases at V and 5 bases at J, with 5 bases in the middle. There are 10 residues in the CDR3. CDR3 coding DNA: TGTGCCAGCGGAAAAGATACGCAGTATTTT. Translation: CASGKDTQYF.

A few counts support this clonotype. The gene calls are TRBV2 and TRBJ1-4; 9 bases align to TRBD1. The CDR3 runs 14 residues. Trimming removed 3 bases from V and 12 bases from J; junction bases left unmatched: 8. CDR1 is SNHLY and CDR2 is FYNNEI in the germline V gene. This chain's CDR3 is CASSDRTGDEELFF. The DNA of the CDR3 is TGTGCCAGCAGTGATCGGACAGGGGATGAGGAACTGTTTTTT.

This clonotype was counted a few times. This chain connects TRBV12-5 to TRBJ1-5; 7 bases agree with TRBD1. CDR1 is LGHNT and CDR2 is FRNRAP in the germline V gene. The CDR3 has 13 residues. V lost 5 bases, J lost 10 bases, and 8 bases stayed unmatched. This chain's CDR3 is CASGKQGKGPQHF. The CDR3 DNA reads as TGTGCTAGTGGTAAACAGGGGAAGGGACCCCAGCATTTT.

This clonotype was picked up many times. J is TRBJ2-1 and V is TRBV12-5, with D perhaps given as TRBD1 or TRBD2 (6 bases each). Trimming removed 8 bases from V and 9 bases from J, with 20 bases in between. The CDR3 has 14 amino acids. Germline CDR1 is LGHNT and CDR2 is FRNRAP. The CDR3 nucleotides read TGTGCTAGTACCTTTTCGGGGGCGCTAGGTGAGCAGTTCTTC. This gives the protein CASTFSGALGEQFF. Looking up the rest from reference TRBV12-5 and TRBJ2-1 gives the full variable domain: DARVTQTPRHKVTEMGQEVTMRCQPILGHNTVFWYRQTMMQGLELLAYFRNRAPLDDSGMPKDRFSAEMPDATLATLKIQPSEPRDSAVYFCASTFSGALGEQFFGPGTRLTVL.

This clonotype appeared many times. The genes are TRBV20-1 and TRBJ1-1; D is perhaps TRBD1 (6 bases). The CDR3 extends over 14 amino acids. CDR1 and CDR2 from the germline V gene are DFQATT and SNEGSKA (reference sequence). V gave up 5 bases and J gave up 1 base, with 14 bases separating them. The CDR3 DNA is TGCAGTGCTGCTACAGGGTTCGGGAACACTGAAGCTTTCTTT. It translates to CSAATGFGNTEAFF.